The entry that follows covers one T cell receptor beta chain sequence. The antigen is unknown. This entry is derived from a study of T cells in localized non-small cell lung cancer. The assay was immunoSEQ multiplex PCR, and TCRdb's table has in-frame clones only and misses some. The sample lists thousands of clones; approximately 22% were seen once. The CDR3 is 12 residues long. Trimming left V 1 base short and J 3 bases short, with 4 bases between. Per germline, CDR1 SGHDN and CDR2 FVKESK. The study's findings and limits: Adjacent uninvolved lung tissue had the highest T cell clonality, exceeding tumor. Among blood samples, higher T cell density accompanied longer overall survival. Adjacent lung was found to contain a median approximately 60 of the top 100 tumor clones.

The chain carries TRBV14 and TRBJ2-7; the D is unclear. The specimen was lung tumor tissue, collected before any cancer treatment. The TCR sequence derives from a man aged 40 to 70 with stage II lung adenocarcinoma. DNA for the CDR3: TGTGCCAGCAGCCAAGTGGGCTACGAGCAGTACTTC. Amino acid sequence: CASSQVGYEQYF.